Listed below are T cell receptor beta chains from one sample, sequenced in a study of human T cells and chemical hapten exposure. TCRdb redid the calling of the RACE reads with MiXCR, one entry per CDR3 protein. The data hold tens of thousands of distinct CDR3 sequences, with around 15% observed a single time. The source material was whole blood, sampled in connection with sensitization to the hapten diphenylcyclopropenone (DPC). These receptors were obtained from a woman between 45 and 60 years old with alopecia areata. Some clones in this sample may be carry-over from other donors' samples. CDR3s include the opening cysteine and the closing phenylalanine or tryptophan. The D gene is left open where the match is weak. Clone size is not always given. Where it is, it says once, few, many or a class for expanded clones.

clone size	V gene	J gene	D gene	CDR3 protein	CDR3 DNA
NA	TRBV29-1	TRBJ2-5	NA	CSVMSQAQETQYF	TGCAGCGTTATGTCGCAGGCTCAAGAGACCCAGTACTTC
NA	TRBV27	TRBJ1-3	TRBD1	CATWTGGGNTIYF	TGTGCCACTTGGACAGGGGGTGGAAACACCATATATTTT
medium-sized	TRBV20-1	TRBJ1-5	NA	CSAIRGSNQPQHF	TGCAGTGCTATCAGGGGTAGCAATCAGCCCCAGCATTTT
many	TRBV19	TRBJ2-5	TRBD1	CASSTPTGEVEETQYF	TGTGCCAGTAGTACCCCGACAGGGGAGGTGGAGGAGACCCAGTACTTC
NA	TRBV2	TRBJ2-7	NA	CASSGDEQYF	TGTGCCAGCAGTGGCGACGAGCAGTACTTC
few	TRBV20-1	TRBJ2-5	NA	CSAPLWASRQETQYF	TGCAGTGCCCCCCTTTGGGCTAGTCGGCAAGAGACCCAGTACTTC
NA	TRBV11-2	TRBJ2-7	NA	CASSVVESEQYF	TGTGCCAGCAGCGTCGTGGAGTCCGAGCAGTACTTC
few	TRBV7-2	TRBJ2-1	TRBD2	CASRLAGFGFYEQFF	TGTGCCAGCAGATTAGCGGGATTTGGATTCTATGAGCAGTTCTTC
NA	TRBV5-1	TRBJ2-5	NA	CASSLAGGIQETQYF	TGCGCCAGCAGCTTGGCAGGGGGGATACAAGAGACCCAGTACTTC
few	TRBV5-1	TRBJ1-1	NA	CASSLVTVNTEAFF	TGCGCCAGCAGCTTGGTGACAGTGAACACTGAAGCTTTCTTT
medium-sized	TRBV25-1	TRBJ2-5	NA	CASSGHLQETQYF	TGTGCCAGCAGTGGACACCTCCAAGAGACCCAGTACTTC
NA	TRBV7-2	TRBJ2-1	NA	CASSLELRVVSNEQFF	TGTGCCAGCAGCTTAGAACTCCGGGTAGTGAGCAATGAGCAGTTCTTC
NA	TRBV6-5	TRBJ2-2	TRBD1	CASRPGQGIGELFF	TGTGCCAGCAGACCGGGACAGGGTATCGGGGAGCTGTTTTTT
many	TRBV27	TRBJ2-4	NA	CASSLPRLFVQYF	TGTGCCAGCAGTTTACCGCGTCTTTTCGTTCAGTACTTC
few	TRBV11-2	TRBJ2-3	NA	CASSLQRGPDTQYF	TGTGCCAGCAGCTTACAGAGAGGGCCAGATACGCAGTATTTT
few	TRBV7-2	TRBJ2-2	NA	CASSLVGLASTGELFF	TGTGCCAGCAGCTTAGTCGGGCTAGCGTCTACCGGGGAGCTGTTTTTT
NA	TRBV27	TRBJ2-5	NA	CASSPSAGEETQYF	TGTGCCAGCAGCCCATCCGCAGGGGAGGAGACCCAGTACTTC
NA	TRBV5-1	TRBJ2-3	TRBD2	CASSLKLAEGTDTQYF	TGCGCCAGCAGCTTGAAACTAGCGGAGGGAACAGATACGCAGTATTTT
few	TRBV7-9	TRBJ1-1	NA	CASSRGQNTEAFF	TGTGCCAGCAGCCGCGGCCAGAACACTGAAGCTTTCTTT
few	TRBV3-2	TRBJ2-7	NA	CASSQVDIPRYSYEQYF	TGTGCCAGCAGCCAAGTCGACATTCCCCGATACTCCTACGAGCAGTACTTC
NA	TRBV12-2	TRBJ1-2	NA	CASRFPRDREKNRGGYTF	TGTGCAAGTCGCTTCCCGAGGGACAGGGAGAAAAATCGAGGAGGCTACACCTTC
NA	TRBV29-1	TRBJ2-3	NA	CSVEEVGYSTDTQYF	TGCAGCGTTGAAGAGGTGGGCTACAGCACAGATACGCAGTATTTT
few	TRBV20-1	TRBJ2-1	NA	CSARDWGETYNEQFF	TGCAGTGCTAGAGATTGGGGGGAAACCTACAATGAGCAGTTCTTC
once	TRBV27	TRBJ1-1	TRBD1	CASSTRQGKTEAFF	TGTGCCAGCAGTACAAGACAGGGAAAGACTGAAGCTTTCTTT
few	TRBV12-3/TRBV12-4	TRBJ2-2	TRBD2	CASSYRDYNSRGELFF	TGTGCCAGCAGTTACCGGGACTACAACTCTCGCGGGGAGCTGTTTTTT
few	TRBV7-9	TRBJ2-5	NA	CASSPFETQYF	TGTGCCAGCAGCCCCTTCGAGACCCAGTACTTC
NA	TRBV3-1	TRBJ1-1	NA	CASSQPTGSEAFF	TGTGCCAGCAGCCAACCGACAGGTTCTGAAGCTTTCTTT
NA	TRBV20-1	TRBJ1-5	TRBD1	CSASRTGDPSNQPQHF	TGCAGTGCTAGTAGGACAGGGGACCCTAGCAATCAGCCCCAGCATTTT
many	TRBV18	TRBJ2-7	NA	CASSSTDNYEQYF	TGTGCCAGCTCATCAACGGACAACTACGAGCAGTACTTC
many	TRBV12-3/TRBV12-4	TRBJ1-2	NA	CASSLNRVYGYTF	TGTGCCAGCAGTTTGAACAGGGTCTATGGCTACACCTTC
few	TRBV20-1	TRBJ1-2	NA	CSAHLGYTF	TGCAGTGCTCACCTTGGCTACACCTTC
NA	TRBV28	TRBJ2-1	NA	CASSFPTSGVINEQFF	TGTGCCAGCAGTTTCCCGACTAGTGGGGTGATCAATGAGCAGTTCTTC
few	TRBV28	TRBJ2-6	NA	CASSLSVGSSGANVLTF	TGTGCCAGCAGTTTATCAGTGGGTAGCTCTGGGGCCAACGTCCTGACTTTC
few	TRBV12-5	TRBJ1-1	NA	CASGLVIGTEAFF	TGTGCTAGTGGTTTGGTTATTGGGACTGAAGCTTTCTTT
few	TRBV7-8	TRBJ1-2	NA	CASSSGFEGAAYGYTF	TGTGCCAGCAGCTCAGGGTTTGAGGGCGCGGCCTATGGCTACACCTTC
NA	TRBV18	TRBJ2-1	NA	CASSPELIRFF	TGTGCCAGCTCACCCGAATTAATACGGTTCTTC
many	TRBV5-1	TRBJ1-1	NA	CASSLEGPLNTEAFF	TGCGCCAGCAGCTTGGAGGGACCCTTGAACACTGAAGCTTTCTTT
many	TRBV6-6	TRBJ1-2	NA	CASSYRDGYTF	TGTGCCAGCAGTTACAGGGATGGCTACACCTTC
NA	TRBV28	TRBJ2-6	TRBD1	CASSRAGTASSGANVLTF	TGTGCCAGCAGTCGGGCTGGGACAGCGAGCTCTGGGGCCAACGTCCTGACTTTC
NA	TRBV18	TRBJ2-1	TRBD2	CASSPVTGTILDEQFF	TGTGCCAGCTCACCAGTCACCGGGACTATCCTCGATGAGCAGTTCTTC
many	TRBV30	TRBJ1-1	TRBD1	CASLTGGQAFF	TGTGCCTCCTTAACAGGGGGCCAGGCTTTCTTT
NA	TRBV12-5	TRBJ2-2	TRBD2	CASGLVRRGTLNTGELFF	TGTGCTAGTGGTTTGGTACGGCGGGGGACCTTGAACACCGGGGAGCTGTTTTTT
few	TRBV7-9	TRBJ2-7	NA	CASSAPATYEQYF	TGTGCCAGCAGCGCCCCAGCAACCTACGAGCAGTACTTC
few	TRBV2	TRBJ2-3	TRBD1	CASSFGTGTSTDTQYF	TGTGCCAGCAGCTTCGGGACAGGAACTAGCACAGATACGCAGTATTTT